Listed below are T cell receptor beta chains from one sample, sequenced in a study of blood T cell repertoires in COVID-19. The repertoire was sequenced with immunoSEQ multiplex PCR; TCRdb's copy has only in-frame clones and lacks some. The repertoire holds more than 100,000 clones, with more than 70% as singletons. Source material: peripheral blood. All receptors come from a woman aged 60-70 years with acute or convalescent COVID-19. Each CDR3 is given with its conserved first and last residue. A D gene is named only where the DNA matches it firmly. Rows give clone size only sometimes, using once, few, many, or a class for an expanded clone.

clone size	CDR3 length	V gene	D gene	J gene	CDR3 DNA	CDR3 protein
-	13	TRBV5-1	-	TRBJ2-1	TGCGCCAGCAGCTACATTATCGGGGATGAGCAGTTCTTC	CASSYIIGDEQFF
-	14	TRBV30	-	TRBJ1-5	TGTGCCTGGAGTCCGGGTCCCCTTGGTCAGCCCCAGCATTTT	CAWSPGPLGQPQHF
-	13	TRBV3-1/TRBV3-2	-	TRBJ2-3	TGTGCCAGCAGCCAGGCAGGACCGGGGACGCAGTATTTT	CASSQAGPGTQYF
once	14	TRBV19	-	TRBJ2-1	TGTGCCAGTAGTATTCTAAGTTCCTACAATGAGCAGTTCTTC	CASSILSSYNEQFF
-	15	TRBV9	-	TRBJ1-2	TGTGCCCCACGGGGTTTCCCGGGAGCTAACTATGGCTACACCTTC	CAPRGFPGANYGYTF
-	14	TRBV3-1/TRBV3-2	-	TRBJ1-4	TGTGCCAGCAGCTATCAGGGATCGGGAGTAAAACTGTTTTTT	CASSYQGSGVKLFF
-	15	TRBV7-9	-	TRBJ1-2	TGTGCCAGCAGCTTGGTACAGTATACCAACTATGGCTACACCTTC	CASSLVQYTNYGYTF
-	14	TRBV19	TRBD2	TRBJ2-1	TGTGCCAGTAGTATGCGGGAGTTAAGCAATGAGCAGTTCTTC	CASSMRELSNEQFF
-	13	TRBV21-1	-	TRBJ2-1	TGTGCCAGCACTCCCGAGGCTAACAATGAGCAGTTCTTC	CASTPEANNEQFF
-	12	TRBV28	-	TRBJ1-2	TGTGCCAGCAGCGAAGCCGGGAAAGGCTACACCTTC	CASSEAGKGYTF
-	17	TRBV4-2	TRBD1	TRBJ1-3	TGTGCCAGCAGCCAAGATTTCGGGACAGGGTCGAGAAACACCATATATTTT	CASSQDFGTGSRNTIYF
-	15	TRBV30	-	TRBJ2-5	TGTGCCTGCCATAGGAAGCCGGGAGTCAGCGAGACCCAGTACTTC	CACHRKPGVSETQYF
-	15	TRBV9	-	TRBJ1-4	TGTGCCAGCAGCTCGGACAGTGCAACTAATGAAAAACTGTTTTTT	CASSSDSATNEKLFF
-	13	TRBV30	-	TRBJ1-5	TGTGCCTGGAGTGCGGGGGGGGACCAGCCCCAGCATTTT	CAWSAGGDQPQHF
-	19	TRBV27	-	TRBJ2-3	TGTGCCAGCTTCTCCTTTTTTAGCGGAAAAAACCTAGCAACAGATACGCAGTATTTT	CASFSFFSGKNLATDTQYF
-	14	TRBV2	TRBD2	TRBJ2-5	TGTGCCAGCCGGACTAGCGGGCCTCAAGAGACCCAGTACTTC	CASRTSGPQETQYF
-	13	TRBV2	-	TRBJ1-2	TGTGCCGCCAAACCTTCAGGCTTCGATGGCTACACCTTC	CAAKPSGFDGYTF
-	13	TRBV12-3/TRBV12-4	TRBD2	TRBJ2-5	TGTGCCAGCAGACCTAGCGGGAGCCAGACCCAGTACTTC	CASRPSGSQTQYF
-	10	TRBV2	-	TRBJ2-7	TGTGCCAGCAGACGGGACGAGCAGTACTTC	CASRRDEQYF
-	12	TRBV19	-	TRBJ1-1	TGTGCCAGTAAAACAGGGAACACTGAAGCTTTCTTT	CASKTGNTEAFF
-	15	TRBV4-1	TRBD1	TRBJ1-2	TGCGCCAGCAGCCAAGGGCTGGGACAGGGTAATGGCTACACCTTC	CASSQGLGQGNGYTF
-	18	TRBV11-3	TRBD1	TRBJ2-5	TGTGCCAGCAGCGCGTGGACAGGGGTCCCCTTACCCCAAGAGACCCAGTACTTC	CASSAWTGVPLPQETQYF
-	15	TRBV9	-	TRBJ2-3	TGTGCCAGCAGCGTAGGTGGGCTTAGGACAGATACGCAGTATTTT	CASSVGGLRTDTQYF
-	15	TRBV16	TRBD1	TRBJ2-7	TGTGCCAGCAGCCAACTGAGGGGACAGGGCATCGAGCAGTACTTC	CASSQLRGQGIEQYF
-	14	TRBV10-3	-	TRBJ1-1	TGTGCCATCAGGGCTGGTAAAAACGCGGAGGGAGCTTTCTTT	CAIRAGKNAEGAFF
-	14	TRBV19	-	TRBJ2-6	TGTGCCAGCGAGAAGGGGGCTGGGGCCAACGTCCTGACTTTC	CASEKGAGANVLTF
-	15	TRBV6-1	-	TRBJ1-5	TGTGCCAGCAGCGAAGTGGGGGGATCCTATCAGCCCCAGCATTTT	CASSEVGGSYQPQHF
-	18	TRBV12-2	-	TRBJ1-2	TGTGCAAGTCGCTTAGCCCCGGGACAGGGAAGGACTAACTATGGCTACACCTTC	CASRLAPGQGRTNYGYTF
-	12	TRBV7-8	-	TRBJ2-2	TGTGCCAGCAGCCCAGAAGTCGGGGAGCTGTTTTTT	CASSPEVGELFF
-	16	TRBV6-2/TRBV6-3	TRBD2	TRBJ2-5	TGTGCCAGCAGTCCGGGACTAGCGGGAGGAAGAGAGACCCAGTACTTC	CASSPGLAGGRETQYF
-	18	TRBV28	TRBD2	TRBJ2-1	TGTGCCAGCAGTCCGGGGGGGGGACTAGCGAGAACCTACAATGAGCAGTTCTTC	CASSPGGGLARTYNEQFF
-	13	TRBV19	-	TRBJ1-5	TGTGCCAGTAGTCGACAACCTAATCAGCCCCAGCATTTT	CASSRQPNQPQHF
-	15	TRBV7-2	TRBD2	TRBJ2-7	TGTGCCAGCAGTCAGCTAGCGGGAGGAAGCTACGAGCAGTACTTC	CASSQLAGGSYEQYF
-	14	TRBV19	TRBD1	TRBJ1-2	TGTGCCAGTAGTACCGGGGGACAGGGGTATGGCTACACCTTC	CASSTGGQGYGYTF
once	13	TRBV4-2	-	TRBJ1-5	TGTGCCAGCAGCCAATTTCTGTCAGAGCCCCAGCATTTT	CASSQFLSEPQHF
-	15	TRBV7-8	TRBD1	TRBJ2-1	TGTGCCAGCAGCTTGACAGGGACCCTTACCAATGAGCAGTTCTTC	CASSLTGTLTNEQFF
-	13	TRBV10-3	-	TRBJ1-1	TGTGCCATCAGTGAGGGCAGGGGTGCTGAAGCTTTCTTT	CAISEGRGAEAFF
-	15	TRBV11-2	-	TRBJ1-1	TGTGCCAGCAGCTTAACGGCGGCGGGAGTCACTGAAGCTTTCTTT	CASSLTAAGVTEAFF
-	13	TRBV6-5	-	TRBJ2-3	TGTGCCACCCTGAAGGCGGGAATAGATACGCAGTATTTT	CATLKAGIDTQYF
once	14	TRBV5-1	TRBD2	TRBJ2-1	TGCGCCAGCAGCTTGAGACCGGCGGGAGTCGAGCAGTTCTTC	CASSLRPAGVEQFF
-	14	TRBV7-6	-	TRBJ2-5	TGTGCCAGCAGCCGACAGGGACTTCAAGAGACCCAGTACTTC	CASSRQGLQETQYF
once	14	TRBV6-6	-	TRBJ1-4	TGTGCCAGCAGTCACTCCGCAGGGGAGGGGAAACTGTTTTTT	CASSHSAGEGKLFF
-	14	TRBV30	TRBD1	TRBJ1-1	TGTGCCTTGGGGCCTTACAGGGGGCACACTGAAGCTTTCTTT	CALGPYRGHTEAFF
-	14	TRBV10-2	TRBD1	TRBJ1-5	TGCGCCAGCAGACGGACAGGGAGCGATCAGCCCCAGCATTTT	CASRRTGSDQPQHF
-	14	TRBV5-1	-	TRBJ2-7	TGCGCCAGCAGCTCGGGACATCCTGAGATCGAGCAGTACTTC	CASSSGHPEIEQYF
-	15	TRBV27	-	TRBJ1-5	TGTGCCAGCAGTTTTCGACAGAATAGCAATCAGCCCCAGCATTTT	CASSFRQNSNQPQHF
-	15	TRBV3-1/TRBV3-2	TRBD2	TRBJ2-1	TGTGCCAGCATGCCGGGACTAAGCTCCTACAATGAGCAGTTCTTC	CASMPGLSSYNEQFF